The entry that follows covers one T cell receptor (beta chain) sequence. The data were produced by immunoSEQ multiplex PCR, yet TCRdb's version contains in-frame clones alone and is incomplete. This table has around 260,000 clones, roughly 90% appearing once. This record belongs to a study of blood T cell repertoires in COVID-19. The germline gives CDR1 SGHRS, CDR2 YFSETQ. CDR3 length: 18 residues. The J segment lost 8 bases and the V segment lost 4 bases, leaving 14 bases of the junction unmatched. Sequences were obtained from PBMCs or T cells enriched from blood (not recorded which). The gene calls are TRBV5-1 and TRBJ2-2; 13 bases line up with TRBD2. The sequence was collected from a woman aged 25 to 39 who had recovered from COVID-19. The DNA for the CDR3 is TGCGCCAGCAGCCCGAGACTAGCGGGAGGTTTAGCTTCGGGGGAGCTGTTTTTT. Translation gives CASSPRLAGGLASGELFF.